Below, 10 T cell receptor beta chains from the same sample are listed, as sequenced in a study of blood T cells in healthy people across ages. The use of a sample-barcoded 5' primer and a J-beta primer mix characterized a second PCR of roughly 6 to 11 cycles. Each CDR3 protein gets one entry after TCRdb re-called the 5' RACE reads with MiXCR. The data contain about a million distinct CDR3 sequences, 45% to 60% of them seen just once; the ten biggest clones take up about a fifth. Sequencing used blood. The receptors come from a woman aged 55-69 years in good health.

In its sample, this clonotype was seen a few times. This chain joins TRBV7-9 and TRBJ2-1; D is ambiguous. Germline V gene lookup returns CDR1 SEHNR and CDR2 FQNEAQ (reference sequence). V lost 5 bases and J lost 8, with 10 bases in between. The length of the CDR3 is 12 residues. The CDR3 bases are TGTGCCAGCAGCCCCGGCCTAGATGAGCAGTTCTTC. Translated, it gives CASSPGLDEQFF.

In its sample, this clonotype was seen a few times. V and J are TRBV6-5 and TRBJ1-2; D possibly corresponds to TRBD1 (5 bases). The CDR3 covers 15 residues. Germline V gene data show CDR1 as MNHEY and CDR2 as SVGAGI. Trimming removed 0 bases at V and 4 bases at J, with 12 bases between. CDR3 protein: CASSYSMTRVYGYTF. Here the CDR3 DNA reads TGTGCCAGCAGTTACTCGATGACCAGGGTCTATGGCTACACCTTC.

This clonotype was recorded a few times. This chain joins TRBV2 and TRBJ2-1; possible D gene TRBD2, 6 bases. V lost 6 bases and J 9 bases, leaving 15 bases between the germline ends. The CDR3 runs 13 residues. CDR1 and CDR2 (germline): SNHLY, FYNNEI. DNA of the CDR3: TGTGCCAGCAGACTAGCAACCTGGGGTGAGCAGTTCTTC. It is translated as CASRLATWGEQFF.

This rearrangement joins TRBV6-5 to TRBJ1-2; 7 bases are a match to TRBD1. The CDR3 is 16 residues long. Germline-derived CDR1 and CDR2 are MNHEY and SVGAGI. The ends lost 2 bases at V and 3 bases at J; junction bases unmatched: 9. The CDR3 loop is CASSYQAGGYDYGYTF. The CDR3 DNA reads as TGTGCCAGCAGTTACCAAGCAGGGGGGTATGACTATGGCTACACCTTC.

The V gene is TRBV20-1, the J gene TRBJ2-3, with D hard to call. Trimming stripped 4 bases from V and 2 bases from J, with 7 bases between. CDR1 is DFQATT, CDR2 SNEGSKA, per germline (reference sequence). This CDR3 has 12 amino acids. The chain's CDR3 is CSATTATDTQYF. The CDR3 nucleotides are TGCAGTGCTACAACCGCCACAGATACGCAGTATTTT.

This clonotype was recorded a few times. This chain connects TRBV4-1 to TRBJ2-7; D is ambiguous. Deletions cut 4 bases from V and 3 bases from J, with 16 bases between. Germline CDR1 and CDR2: MGHRA and YSYEKL. The CDR3 has 15 residues. DNA of the CDR3: TGCGCCAGCAGCCTAGCCGACACATTTAACTACGAGCAGTACTTC. It translates to CASSLADTFNYEQYF.

The gene calls are TRBV18 and TRBJ2-7, with a tentative D call TRBD1 (6 bases). Germline V lookup: CDR1 KGHSH, CDR2 LQKENI. The CDR3 contains 13 residues. The V and J ends lost 10 bases and 3 bases respectively, with 16 bases between them. The CDR3 spells CATLPDRDYEQYF. The CDR3 region has the DNA TGTGCCACCTTGCCGGACAGAGACTACGAGCAGTACTTC.

This clonotype was found a few times. The CDR3 nucleotides read TGTGCCAGCATTATAAACCGGGCGGGGCAAAGGGCTTTCTTT. This translates into CASIINRAGQRAFF. This chain connects TRBV7-8 to TRBJ1-1, with D possibly matching TRBD1 (5 bases). Deletions cut 7 bases from V and 11 bases from J, with 23 bases between. This CDR3 has 14 amino acids. Germline values: CDR1 SGHVS, CDR2 FQNEAQ.

This clonotype was observed a handful of times. The V and J genes are TRBV12-3 or TRBV12-4 and TRBJ2-3, with TRBD1 as a possible D gene (6 bases). Trimming left V 5 bases short and J 3 bases short, with 15 bases between. The length of the CDR3 is 15 residues. CDR3 protein: CASSLRGSSTDTQYF. DNA of the CDR3: TGTGCCAGCAGTCTGAGGGGGAGTAGTACAGATACGCAGTATTTT.

The gene calls are TRBV5-1 and TRBJ1-1, with D possibly matching TRBD1 (5 bases). This CDR3 comprises 18 residues. Germline-derived CDR1 and CDR2 are SGHRS and YFSETQ. V lost 2 bases and J 0 bases, leaving 20 bases between the germline ends. CDR3 region: CASSFIGRADRLNTEAFF. CDR3 coding DNA: TGCGCCAGCAGCTTTATAGGCAGGGCGGACCGATTGAACACTGAAGCTTTCTTT.